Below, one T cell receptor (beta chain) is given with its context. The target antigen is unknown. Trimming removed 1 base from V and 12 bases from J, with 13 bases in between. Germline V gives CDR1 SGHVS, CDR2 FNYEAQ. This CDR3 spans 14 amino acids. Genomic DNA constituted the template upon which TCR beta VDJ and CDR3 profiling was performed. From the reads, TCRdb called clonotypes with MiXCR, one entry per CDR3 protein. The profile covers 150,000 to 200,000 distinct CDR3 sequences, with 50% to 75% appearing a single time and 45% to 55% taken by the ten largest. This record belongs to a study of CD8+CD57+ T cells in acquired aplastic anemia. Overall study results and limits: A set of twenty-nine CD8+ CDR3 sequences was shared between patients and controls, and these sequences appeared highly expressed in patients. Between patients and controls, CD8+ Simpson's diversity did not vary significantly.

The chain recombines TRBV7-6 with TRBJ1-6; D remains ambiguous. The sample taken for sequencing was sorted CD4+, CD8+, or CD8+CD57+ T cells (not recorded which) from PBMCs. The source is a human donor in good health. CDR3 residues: CASSLEGLLEPLHF. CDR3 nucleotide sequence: TGTGCCAGCAGCTTAGAAGGGTTGTTAGAACCCCTCCACTTT. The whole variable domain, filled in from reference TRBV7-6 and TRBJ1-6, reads GAGVSQSPRYKVTKRGQDVALRCDPISGHVSLYWYRQALGQGPEFLTYFNYEAQQDKSGLPNDRFSAERPEGSISTLTIQRTEQRDSAMYRCASSLEGLLEPLHFGNGTRLTVT.